The rows below give T cell receptor beta chains drawn from one sample of a study of blood T cell repertoires in COVID-19. Using immunoSEQ multiplex PCR, the repertoire was profiled, and TCRdb retains in-frame clones only, with some absent. The sample yields about 230,000 clones, approximately 81% seen once. The sample consisted of peripheral blood. The receptors were sampled from a woman aged 80 or over with acute or convalescent COVID-19. Both conserved end residues are part of each CDR3. The D gene is left open where the match is weak. The size field is filled for only some rows; it gives once, few, many or a size class.

d_gene	v_gene	abundance	j_gene	CDR3nt	CDR3aa
.	TRBV3-1/TRBV3-2	.	TRBJ2-1	TGTGCCAGCAGCCAAGACACAGGATACAATGAGCAGTTCTTC	CASSQDTGYNEQFF
.	TRBV7-9	.	TRBJ2-3	TGTGCCAGCAGCTTAGGAGGTGGCGGAGGCACAGATACGCAGTATTTT	CASSLGGGGGTDTQYF
.	TRBV9	.	TRBJ1-1	TGTGCCAGCAGCGTACTTGGGGGGACTGAAGCTTTCTTT	CASSVLGGTEAFF
.	TRBV3-1/TRBV3-2	.	TRBJ1-2	TGTGCCAGCAGCCAAGCAGCAGGCAACTATGGCTACACCTTC	CASSQAAGNYGYTF
TRBD2	TRBV11-2	few	TRBJ2-3	TGTGCCAGCAGCTTAGATCGACTAGCAGTAGATACGCAGTATTTT	CASSLDRLAVDTQYF
.	TRBV5-1	.	TRBJ2-7	TGCGCCAGCAGCTTGGACCCCCTGGGACTGTACGAGCAGTACTTC	CASSLDPLGLYEQYF
.	TRBV20-1	.	TRBJ2-5	TGCAGTGCCCCAGGGGACCGGGCCCAGTACTTC	CSAPGDRAQYF
TRBD1	TRBV7-8	.	TRBJ1-4	TGTGCCAGCAGCACGGACAGGGGTGAGGAAAAACTGTTTTTT	CASSTDRGEEKLFF
.	TRBV11-2	.	TRBJ1-2	TGTGCCAGCAGCCTGGAACGACAGGCCCGAGGCTACACCTTC	CASSLERQARGYTF
TRBD1	TRBV20-1	.	TRBJ2-1	TGCAGTGCTAGTTTTGGGACAGGGGTGAATGAGCAGTTCTTC	CSASFGTGVNEQFF
TRBD1	TRBV13	.	TRBJ2-7	TGTGCCAGCAGCTCGAACCTCGGGACAGTTCATTACGAGCAGTACTTC	CASSSNLGTVHYEQYF
TRBD2	TRBV28	.	TRBJ2-7	TGTGCCAGCAGTTCGGCTAGCGGGAGGGCCGAGGAGCAGTACTTC	CASSSASGRAEEQYF
TRBD1	TRBV6-6	.	TRBJ1-5	TGTGCCAGCAGTTACGGGACAGGGAATCAGCCCCAGCATTTT	CASSYGTGNQPQHF
.	TRBV9	.	TRBJ1-2	TGTGCCAGCGGTGCGGGGGAGGGTGTTGGCTACACCTTC	CASGAGEGVGYTF
.	TRBV10-3	.	TRBJ2-1	TGTGCCATCAGTAACGGGAGACTACCCCCTGAGCAGTTCTTC	CAISNGRLPPEQFF
.	TRBV19	.	TRBJ2-7	TGTGCCAGTAGTACCCGACAGGAGACCTACGAGCAGTACTTC	CASSTRQETYEQYF
.	TRBV7-6	.	TRBJ1-1	TGTGCCAGCAGCTTAGCCTATAGGGGGTTGAACACTGAAGCTTTCTTT	CASSLAYRGLNTEAFF
TRBD2	TRBV3-1/TRBV3-2	.	TRBJ2-1	TGTGCCAGCAGCCGAGAGAGACTAGCGGGACCCTACAATGAGCAGTTCTTC	CASSRERLAGPYNEQFF
TRBD2	TRBV6-1	few	TRBJ2-5	TGTGCCAGCAGTGAGGGCGGGAGTCAAGAGACCCAGTACTTC	CASSEGGSQETQYF
TRBD2	TRBV10-1	.	TRBJ2-3	TGCGCCAGCAGTGACCACGTTTGGGGACTAGCGGGAGGGCCTGGCACAGATACGCAGTATTTT	CASSDHVWGLAGGPGTDTQYF
TRBD1	TRBV14	.	TRBJ2-6	TGTGCCAGCAGCCGGACAGGGTCGCTTGGTGGGGCCAACGTCCTGACTTTC	CASSRTGSLGGANVLTF
.	TRBV5-6	few	TRBJ1-4	TGTGCCAGCAGCTTGTTGGGCGACGGCGATGAAAAACTGTTTTTT	CASSLLGDGDEKLFF
TRBD1	TRBV6-5	.	TRBJ1-6	TGTGCCAGCAGCCGCAGGGGACAGGGCCCCTCACCCCTCCACTTT	CASSRRGQGPSPLHF
.	TRBV9	.	TRBJ2-2	TGTGCCAGCAGCGGAGGGGACACCCGATTCGGGGAGCTGTTTTTT	CASSGGDTRFGELFF
.	TRBV19	few	TRBJ2-7	TGTGCCAGTAGTATACGGGCTGGGAAGGGGTCCTACGAGCAGTACTTC	CASSIRAGKGSYEQYF
TRBD1	TRBV30	.	TRBJ2-7	TGTGCCTGGGCTGCACAGGGGAGTCGAGAGCAGTACTTC	CAWAAQGSREQYF
.	TRBV11-3	.	TRBJ1-1	TGTGCCAGCAGCTTGGGGGCTATGAACACTGAAGCTTTCTTT	CASSLGAMNTEAFF
TRBD1	TRBV27	.	TRBJ1-4	TGTGCCAGCAGTTTTTCAGGCAGGGGGGTTGAAAAACTGTTTTTT	CASSFSGRGVEKLFF
.	TRBV5-1	.	TRBJ2-1	TGCGCCAGCAGCTGGCGGACAGGCGGGGTCTACAATGAGCAGTTCTTC	CASSWRTGGVYNEQFF
TRBD1	TRBV3-1/TRBV3-2	.	TRBJ2-6	TGTGCCAGCAGCCTCGGGACAGGGAGGTCTGGGGCCAACGTCCTGACTTTC	CASSLGTGRSGANVLTF
.	TRBV5-5	.	TRBJ1-1	TGTGCCAGCAGCTTTCGCAACGGTGAAGCTTTCTTT	CASSFRNGEAFF
.	TRBV14	.	TRBJ1-1	TGTGCCAGCAGCCTAATGACACCGAACACTGAAGCTTTCTTT	CASSLMTPNTEAFF
TRBD2	TRBV5-4	.	TRBJ2-5	TGTGCCAGCACCCTACGGGGGGGAGAGACCCAGTACTTC	CASTLRGGETQYF
TRBD1	TRBV7-9	.	TRBJ1-2	TGTGCCAGCAGCTCTGGACAGGGTGACAACTATGGCTACACCTTC	CASSSGQGDNYGYTF
TRBD1	TRBV28	.	TRBJ2-7	TGTGCCAGCAGGGACAGGGGGCATAGCGAGCAGTACTTC	CASRDRGHSEQYF
.	TRBV12-3/TRBV12-4	.	TRBJ1-2	TGTGCCAGCAGTTTCGACTATGGCTACACCTTC	CASSFDYGYTF
TRBD1	TRBV2	.	TRBJ1-5	TGTGCCAGCAGTACTCGAGGGACAGGGGCTAGCAATCAGCCCCAGCATTTT	CASSTRGTGASNQPQHF
TRBD2	TRBV5-1	.	TRBJ2-3	TGCGCCAGCAGCTTTAGGACTAGCGGGGTGGATACGCAGTATTTT	CASSFRTSGVDTQYF
.	TRBV28	.	TRBJ1-2	TGTGCCAGCAGTACAGGGTCGAAAGGCTACACCTTC	CASSTGSKGYTF
.	TRBV19	.	TRBJ1-1	TGTGCCAGTAGTCCATTACTTTCTGAAGCTTTCTTT	CASSPLLSEAFF
TRBD1	TRBV24-1	.	TRBJ1-6	TGTGCCACCAGTGATAACAGGGGCCGGAATTCACCCCTCCACTTT	CATSDNRGRNSPLHF
TRBD2	TRBV12-5	.	TRBJ2-1	TGTGCTAGTGGTTTGGTAGTTAGCGGGGGGTTTTGGGAGCAGTTCTTC	CASGLVVSGGFWEQFF
TRBD1	TRBV2	.	TRBJ1-6	TGTGCCAGCAGACCCAGACAGGGGGCACATTCACCCCTCCACTTT	CASRPRQGAHSPLHF
TRBD2	TRBV2	.	TRBJ2-3	TGTGCCGGCCGACTAGCGGGAGGAGCAGATACGCAGTATTTT	CAGRLAGGADTQYF
.	TRBV7-6	once	TRBJ2-1	TGTGCCAGCAGCTTAGGTAGCGGCCACTACAATGAGCAGTTCTTC	CASSLGSGHYNEQFF
.	TRBV6-2/TRBV6-3	.	TRBJ1-5	TGTGCCAGCAGTTCCCACAGGGTAAGTAATCAGCCCCAGCATTTT	CASSSHRVSNQPQHF
.	TRBV3-1/TRBV3-2	.	TRBJ2-7	TGTGCCAGCAGCCTTCTCCCGTCCTACGAGCAGTACTTC	CASSLLPSYEQYF
TRBD2	TRBV7-2	.	TRBJ2-4	TGTGCCAGCAGCCAGGGTAGCGGGGGGGCCGGAGCCAAAAACATTCAGTACTTC	CASSQGSGGAGAKNIQYF
.	TRBV6-1	.	TRBJ1-1	TGTGCCAGCAGTGATCTGGGCAGGCTAAACACTGAAGCTTTCTTT	CASSDLGRLNTEAFF
TRBD1	TRBV27	.	TRBJ2-6	TGTGCCAGCAGTTTGTCGACAGGGGCTGGGGCCAACGTCCTGACTTTC	CASSLSTGAGANVLTF
.	TRBV27	.	TRBJ1-6	TGTGCCAGCAGTTTCCCGGGGGTGAATTCACCCCTCCACTTT	CASSFPGVNSPLHF
.	TRBV28	.	TRBJ1-6	TGTGCCAGCAGTTTAGACGTCCGGAGCTTTAATTCACCCCTCCACTTT	CASSLDVRSFNSPLHF
TRBD1	TRBV28	.	TRBJ1-2	TGTGCCAGCAGGTTGGGAATGTCAGGGGGTGGCTACACCTTC	CASRLGMSGGGYTF
.	TRBV7-9	.	TRBJ1-5	TGTGCCAGCAGCTTAGGTACGGGAAATAGCAATCAGCCCCAGCATTTT	CASSLGTGNSNQPQHF
TRBD1	TRBV30	.	TRBJ2-5	TGTGCCTGGACCCGGACAGGCCGCTATGGGGAGACCCAGTACTTC	CAWTRTGRYGETQYF
TRBD2	TRBV5-5	.	TRBJ2-3	TGTGCCAGCAGCTTGGCGACTAGCGCGTGGTTTGATACGCAGTATTTT	CASSLATSAWFDTQYF
.	TRBV7-8	.	TRBJ2-5	TGTGCCAGCAGCTTCGGGTCCCGAAAAGAGACCCAGTACTTC	CASSFGSRKETQYF
TRBD1	TRBV27	.	TRBJ1-1	TGTGCCAGCAGTATCTACAGGGGCACTGAAGCTTTCTTT	CASSIYRGTEAFF
.	TRBV15	.	TRBJ1-6	TGTGCCACCAGCAGGGTCGGAGATTCACCCCTCCACTTT	CATSRVGDSPLHF